This section outlines one TCR beta chain sequence together with its context. The antigen this receptor binds is unknown. No base quality values were provided; no much bigger clone lies one nucleotide off. Total RNA was extracted from unfractionated whole blood that had been collected in Tempus Blood RNA tubes. About 5 healthy volunteers were used as TCR sequencing controls and were bled at day 0, 2 weeks and 6 weeks. Reading the germline V gene gives CDR1 MNHEY and CDR2 SVGAGI. V lost 4 bases and J lost 5 bases, and the count of bases not matched to a germline gene is 10. The CDR3 sequence holds 16 residues, the cysteine and phenylalanine included. Only the CDR3 DNA stays, 48 bases, in frame from base 1. Libraries were built with 5' RACE. The sequencing machine was an Illumina MiSeq. During library preparation, unique molecular identifiers were attached to individual cDNA molecules so that TCRs could be counted in a quantitative, reproducible way. In the original analysis: The median number of TCRs per sample was over 85,000, ranging from about 20,000 to 750,000. V, J and CDR3 annotation of the TCR reads was performed with the Decombinator software suite. Every sample was subsampled to the same number of TCRs (28,000) for the PS versus PT1 abundance plots. Expanded TCRs were defined as absent before sensitization and observed at least eight times at the 2-week time point. TCRdb handled the public reads itself, with Q25 trimming in fastp and clone calling in MiXCR, and kept productive beta chains. Each CDR3 protein appears once, grouped with its most common genes and DNA. TCRdb's processing, not the study's, gives the V and J calls here. The sample table shows tens of thousands of distinct CDR3 sequences, and about 8.4% are seen once. Under 3% of the sample goes to the ten largest clones.

This record belongs to a study of human T cells and chemical hapten exposure (dated by TCRdb to 2020 to 2023). With regard to the full study: Libraries were combined into a pool for sequencing, and differences in TCR yield between samples came mainly from small differences in library volumes within the pool. For every blood RNA sample, sequencing covered both the TCR alpha and TCR beta chains. Peripheral blood TCR repertoire changes were tracked in vivo in alopecia patients during primary and secondary sensitization to the hapten diphenylcyclopropenone (DPC).

The investigation overall reported the following: DPC sensitization did not change how many TCRs were above 1 in 1000 frequency, and no evidence was found of alterations in global repertoire structure. After repeated subsampling, changes were observed in the strength of the expansion versus patch-test correlation and in the threshold at which the correlation became significant.

This chain is built from TRBV6-5 and TRBJ2-7, with TRBD2 matching 11 junction bases. The TCR comes from a male donor in good health. The CDR3 loop reads CASSSYGGLADHEQYF. The DNA reads TGTGCCAGCAGTTCCTACGGGGGACTAGCGGACCACGAGCAGTACTTC.